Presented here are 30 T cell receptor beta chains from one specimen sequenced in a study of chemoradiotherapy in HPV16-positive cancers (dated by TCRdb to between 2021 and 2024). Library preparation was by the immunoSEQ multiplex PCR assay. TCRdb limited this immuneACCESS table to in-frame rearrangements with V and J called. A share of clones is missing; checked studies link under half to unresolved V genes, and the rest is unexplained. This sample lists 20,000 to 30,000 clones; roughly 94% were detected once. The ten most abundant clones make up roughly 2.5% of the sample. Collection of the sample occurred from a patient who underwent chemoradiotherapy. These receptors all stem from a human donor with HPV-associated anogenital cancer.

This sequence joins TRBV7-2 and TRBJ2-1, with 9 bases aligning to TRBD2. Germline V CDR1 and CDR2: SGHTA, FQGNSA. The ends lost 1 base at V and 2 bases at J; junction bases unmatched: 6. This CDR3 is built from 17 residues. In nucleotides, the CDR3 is TGTGCCAGCAGCTTAGTCGGGTTAGCGGGGGCCTACAATGAGCAGTTCTTC. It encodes CASSLVGLAGAYNEQFF.

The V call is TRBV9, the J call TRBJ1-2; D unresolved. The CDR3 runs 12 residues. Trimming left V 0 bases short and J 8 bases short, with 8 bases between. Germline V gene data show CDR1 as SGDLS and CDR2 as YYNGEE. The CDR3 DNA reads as TGTGCCAGCAGCGTAGAGTGGAGGGGCTACACCTTC. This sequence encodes CASSVEWRGYTF.

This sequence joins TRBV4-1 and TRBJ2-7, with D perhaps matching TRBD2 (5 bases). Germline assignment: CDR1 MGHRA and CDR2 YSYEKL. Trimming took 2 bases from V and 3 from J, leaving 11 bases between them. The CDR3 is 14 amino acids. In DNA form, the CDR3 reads TGCGCCAGCAGCCAAATTCGAGGGAGCTACGAGCAGTACTTC. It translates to CASSQIRGSYEQYF.

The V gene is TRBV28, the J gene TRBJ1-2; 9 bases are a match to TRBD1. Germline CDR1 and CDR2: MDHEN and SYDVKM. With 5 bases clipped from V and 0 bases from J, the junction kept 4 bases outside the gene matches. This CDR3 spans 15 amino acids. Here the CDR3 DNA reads TGTGCCAGCAGTGGACAGGGGATCGCTAACTATGGCTACACCTTC. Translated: CASSGQGIANYGYTF.

The DNA for the CDR3 is TGTGCCATTCTCGGGGGACAGGGAGGCACCGGGGAGCTGTTTTTT. Translating it yields CAILGGQGGTGELFF. This chain links TRBV10-3 with TRBJ2-2, with 9 bases identical to TRBD1. This CDR3 is 15 amino acids long. Unmatched junction bases numbered 9, after V lost 9 bases and J lost 4 bases. In germline, CDR1 is ENHRY, CDR2 SYGVKD.

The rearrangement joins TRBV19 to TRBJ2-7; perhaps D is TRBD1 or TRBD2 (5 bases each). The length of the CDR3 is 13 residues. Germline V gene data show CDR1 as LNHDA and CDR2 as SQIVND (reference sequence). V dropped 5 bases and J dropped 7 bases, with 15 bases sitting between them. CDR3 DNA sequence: TGTGCCAGTAGTGCCGTCAGGGACGGTGAGCAGTACTTC. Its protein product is CASSAVRDGEQYF.

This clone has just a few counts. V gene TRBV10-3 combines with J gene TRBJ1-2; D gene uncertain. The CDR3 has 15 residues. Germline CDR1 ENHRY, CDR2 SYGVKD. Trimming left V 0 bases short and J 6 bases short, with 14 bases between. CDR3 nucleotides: TGTGCCATCAGTGAGTCGGGTTGGGGTATCGATGGCTACACCTTC. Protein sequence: CAISESGWGIDGYTF.

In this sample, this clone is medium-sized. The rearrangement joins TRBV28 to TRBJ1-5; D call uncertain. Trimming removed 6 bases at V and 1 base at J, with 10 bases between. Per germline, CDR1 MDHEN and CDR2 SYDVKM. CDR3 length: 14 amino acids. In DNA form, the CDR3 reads TGTGCCAGCAGCAGGTATAAGAGCAATCAGCCCCAGCATTTT. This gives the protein CASSRYKSNQPQHF.

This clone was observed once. This CDR3 reads CSGAENTEAFF. CDR3 in DNA: TGCAGTGGAGCAGAGAACACTGAAGCTTTCTTT. The chain recombines TRBV20-1 with TRBJ1-1; D is unclear. The CDR3 length is 11 residues. V lost 7 bases, J lost 1 base, and 7 bases lay in between. Germline V gene lookup returns CDR1 DFQATT and CDR2 SNEGSKA (reference sequence).

The CDR3 reads CASSQDGGQSYGYTF. The CDR3 nucleotides read TGTGCCAGCAGCCAAGATGGGGGGCAGAGCTATGGCTACACCTTC. This chain links TRBV4-2 with TRBJ1-2, with a tentative D call TRBD1 (6 bases). Trimming removed 0 bases from V and 4 bases from J, with 12 bases in between. CDR3 length: 15 residues. Germline CDR1 reads LGHNA; CDR2 reads YNFKEQ.

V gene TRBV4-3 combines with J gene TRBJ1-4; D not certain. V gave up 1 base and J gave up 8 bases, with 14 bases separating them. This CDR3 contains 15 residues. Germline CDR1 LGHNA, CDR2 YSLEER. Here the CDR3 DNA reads TGCGCCAGCAGCCAAGGAGCAGGCTGGGGAGAAAAACTGTTTTTT. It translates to CASSQGAGWGEKLFF.

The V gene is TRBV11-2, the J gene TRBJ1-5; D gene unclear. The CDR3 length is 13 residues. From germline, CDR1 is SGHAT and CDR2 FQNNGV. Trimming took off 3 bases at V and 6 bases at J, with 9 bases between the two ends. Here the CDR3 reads CASSFAESQPQHF. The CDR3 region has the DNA TGTGCCAGCAGCTTTGCAGAAAGTCAGCCCCAGCATTTT.

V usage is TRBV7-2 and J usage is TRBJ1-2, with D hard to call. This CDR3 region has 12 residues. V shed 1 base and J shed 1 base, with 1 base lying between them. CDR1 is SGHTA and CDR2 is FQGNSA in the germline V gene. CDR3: CASSLVNYGYTF. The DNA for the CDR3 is TGTGCCAGCAGCTTAGTTAACTATGGCTACACCTTC.

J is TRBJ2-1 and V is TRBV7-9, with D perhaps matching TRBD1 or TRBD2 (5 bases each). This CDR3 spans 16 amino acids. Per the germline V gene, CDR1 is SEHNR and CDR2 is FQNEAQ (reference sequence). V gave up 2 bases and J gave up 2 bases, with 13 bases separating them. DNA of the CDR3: TGTGCCAGCAGCTTAACCCGATGGGGGACCTACAATGAGCAGTTCTTC. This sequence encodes CASSLTRWGTYNEQFF.

This CDR3 reads CASSLEGNYGYTF. The CDR3 DNA follows: TGTGCCAGCAGCTTAGAAGGAAACTATGGCTACACCTTC. V and J are TRBV11-2 and TRBJ1-2; D is unclear. Trimming stripped 0 bases from V and 2 bases from J, with 4 bases between. This CDR3 contains 13 residues. The germline gives CDR1 SGHAT, CDR2 FQNNGV.

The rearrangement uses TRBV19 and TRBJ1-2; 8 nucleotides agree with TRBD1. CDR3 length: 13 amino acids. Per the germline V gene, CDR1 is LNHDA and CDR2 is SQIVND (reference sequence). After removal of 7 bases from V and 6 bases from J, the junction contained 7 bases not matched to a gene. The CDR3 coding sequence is TGTGCCAGTACGAAGGACAGGGACAATGGCTACACCTTC. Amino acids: CASTKDRDNGYTF.

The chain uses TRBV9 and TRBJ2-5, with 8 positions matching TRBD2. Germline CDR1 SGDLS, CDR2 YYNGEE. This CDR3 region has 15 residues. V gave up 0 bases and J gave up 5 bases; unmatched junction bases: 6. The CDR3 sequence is CASSVAGGMVETQYF. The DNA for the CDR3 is TGTGCCAGCAGCGTAGCGGGGGGGATGGTGGAGACCCAGTACTTC.

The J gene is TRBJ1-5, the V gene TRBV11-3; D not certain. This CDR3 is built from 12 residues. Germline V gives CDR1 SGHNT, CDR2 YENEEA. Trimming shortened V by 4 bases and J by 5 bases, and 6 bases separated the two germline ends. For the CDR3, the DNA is TGTGCCAGCAGCTGCAGAGATCAGCCCCAGCATTTT. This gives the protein CASSCRDQPQHF.

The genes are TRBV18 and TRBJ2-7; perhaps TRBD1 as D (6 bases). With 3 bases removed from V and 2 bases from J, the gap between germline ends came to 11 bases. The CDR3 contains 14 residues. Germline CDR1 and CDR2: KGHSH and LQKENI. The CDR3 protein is CASSPSRTAYEQYF. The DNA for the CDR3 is TGTGCCAGCTCACCTTCCCGGACAGCCTACGAGCAGTACTTC.

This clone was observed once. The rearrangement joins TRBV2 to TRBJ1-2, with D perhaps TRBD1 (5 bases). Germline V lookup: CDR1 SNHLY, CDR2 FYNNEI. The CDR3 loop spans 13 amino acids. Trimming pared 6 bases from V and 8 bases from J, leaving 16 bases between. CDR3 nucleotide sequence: TGTGCCAGCAGCGCCGACAGAGGCGGGGGCTACACCTTC. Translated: CASSADRGGGYTF.

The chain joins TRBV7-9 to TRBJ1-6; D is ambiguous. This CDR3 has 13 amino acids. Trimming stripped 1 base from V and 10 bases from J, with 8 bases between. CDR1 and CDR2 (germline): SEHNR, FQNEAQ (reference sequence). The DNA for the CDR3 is TGTGCCAGCAGCTTAGTAGAGGTGTCACCCCTCCACTTT. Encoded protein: CASSLVEVSPLHF.

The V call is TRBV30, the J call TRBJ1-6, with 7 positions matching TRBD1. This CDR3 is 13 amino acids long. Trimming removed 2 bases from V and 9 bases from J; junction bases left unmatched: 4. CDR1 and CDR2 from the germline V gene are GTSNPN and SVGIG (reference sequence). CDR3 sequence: CAWSKTGVSPLHF. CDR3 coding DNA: TGTGCCTGGAGTAAAACAGGGGTTTCACCCCTCCACTTT.

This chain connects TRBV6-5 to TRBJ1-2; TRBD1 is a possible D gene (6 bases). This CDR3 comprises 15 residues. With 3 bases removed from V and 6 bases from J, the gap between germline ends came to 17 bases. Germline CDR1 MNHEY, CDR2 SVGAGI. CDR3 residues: CASSYSVGGVDGYTF. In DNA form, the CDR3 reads TGTGCCAGCAGTTATTCTGTGGGGGGCGTCGATGGCTACACCTTC.

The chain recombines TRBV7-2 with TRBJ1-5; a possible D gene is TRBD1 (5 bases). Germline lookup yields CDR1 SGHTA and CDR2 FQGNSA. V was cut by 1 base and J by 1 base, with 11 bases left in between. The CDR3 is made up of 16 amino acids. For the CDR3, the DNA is TGTGCCAGCAGCTTAGTTTTCCAGGGAAGCAATCAGCCCCAGCATTTT. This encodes CASSLVFQGSNQPQHF.

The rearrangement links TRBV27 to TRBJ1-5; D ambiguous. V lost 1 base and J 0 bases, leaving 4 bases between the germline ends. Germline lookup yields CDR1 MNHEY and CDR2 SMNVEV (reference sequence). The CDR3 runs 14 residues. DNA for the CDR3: TGTGCCAGCAGTTTATATGGTAGCAATCAGCCCCAGCATTTT. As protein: CASSLYGSNQPQHF.

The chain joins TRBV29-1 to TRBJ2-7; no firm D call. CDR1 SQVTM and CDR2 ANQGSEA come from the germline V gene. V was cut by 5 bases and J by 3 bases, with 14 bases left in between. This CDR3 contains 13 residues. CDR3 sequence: CSVRTVSLYEQYF. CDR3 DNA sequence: TGCAGCGTTCGCACCGTATCTCTCTACGAGCAGTACTTC.

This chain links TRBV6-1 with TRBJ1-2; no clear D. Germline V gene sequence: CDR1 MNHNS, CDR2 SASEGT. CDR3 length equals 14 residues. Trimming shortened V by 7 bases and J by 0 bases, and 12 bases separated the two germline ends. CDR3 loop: CASMREKSNYGYTF. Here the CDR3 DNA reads TGTGCCAGCATGAGGGAGAAGTCTAACTATGGCTACACCTTC.

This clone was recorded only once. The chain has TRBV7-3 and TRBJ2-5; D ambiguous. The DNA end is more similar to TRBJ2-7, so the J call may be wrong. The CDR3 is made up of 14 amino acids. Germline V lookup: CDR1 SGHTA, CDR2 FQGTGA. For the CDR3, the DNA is TGTGCCAGCAGCCTTTTCACCGGACCCTACGAGCAGTACTTC. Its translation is CASSLFTGPYEQYF.

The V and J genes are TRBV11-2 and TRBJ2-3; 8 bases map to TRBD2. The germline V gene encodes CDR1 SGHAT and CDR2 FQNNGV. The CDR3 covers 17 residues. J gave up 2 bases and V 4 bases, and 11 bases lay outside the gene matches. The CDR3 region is CASSSRGSGVTTDTQYF. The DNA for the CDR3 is TGTGCCAGCAGCTCCCGAGGTAGCGGGGTAACCACAGATACGCAGTATTTT.

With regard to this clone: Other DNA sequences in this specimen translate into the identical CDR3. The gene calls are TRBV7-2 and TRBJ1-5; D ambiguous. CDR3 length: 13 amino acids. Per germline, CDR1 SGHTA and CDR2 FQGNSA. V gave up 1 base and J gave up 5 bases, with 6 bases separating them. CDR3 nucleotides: TGTGCCAGCAGCTTAGGCAGAGATCAGCCCCAGCATTTT. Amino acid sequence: CASSLGRDQPQHF.